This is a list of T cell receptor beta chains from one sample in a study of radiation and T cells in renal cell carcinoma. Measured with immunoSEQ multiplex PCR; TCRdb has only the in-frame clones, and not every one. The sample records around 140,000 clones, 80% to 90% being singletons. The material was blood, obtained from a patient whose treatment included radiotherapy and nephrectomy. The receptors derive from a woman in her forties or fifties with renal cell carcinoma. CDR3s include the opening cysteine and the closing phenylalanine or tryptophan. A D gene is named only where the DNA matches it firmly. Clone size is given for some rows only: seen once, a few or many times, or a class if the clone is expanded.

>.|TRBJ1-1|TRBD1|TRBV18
CASSSKDRAADTEAFF
TGTGCCAGCTCATCGAAAGACAGGGCGGCGGACACTGAAGCTTTCTTT
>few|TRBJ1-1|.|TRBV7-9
CASSLELDEAFF
TGTGCCAGCAGCTTAGAGCTCGATGAAGCTTTCTTT
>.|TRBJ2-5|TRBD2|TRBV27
CASSVGLAEQETQYF
TGTGCCAGCAGCGTGGGGCTAGCGGAACAAGAGACCCAGTACTTC
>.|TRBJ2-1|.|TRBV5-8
CASSQRQGSPYNEQFF
TGTGCCAGCAGCCAGAGGCAGGGGAGCCCCTACAATGAGCAGTTCTTC
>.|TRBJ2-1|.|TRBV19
CASSTTGREINEQFF
TGTGCCAGTAGTACAACAGGGAGGGAGATCAATGAGCAGTTCTTC
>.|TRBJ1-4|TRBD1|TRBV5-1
CASSLDGQEDEKLFF
TGCGCCAGCAGCTTAGACGGACAGGAGGATGAAAAACTGTTTTTT
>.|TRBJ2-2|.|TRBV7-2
CASTSSRDSLRELFF
TGTGCCAGCACCTCTAGCAGGGATAGTCTCCGGGAGCTGTTTTTT
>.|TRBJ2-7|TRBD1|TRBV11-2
CASKGASGEQYF
TGTGCCAGCAAGGGGGCTTCGGGGGAGCAGTACTTC
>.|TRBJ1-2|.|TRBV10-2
CASSSDSLLGGYTF
TGCGCCAGCAGCTCGGACAGCCTTTTGGGGGGCTACACCTTC
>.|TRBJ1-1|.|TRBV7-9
CASSLGHGENTEAFF
TGTGCCAGCAGCTTAGGCCACGGCGAGAACACTGAAGCTTTCTTT
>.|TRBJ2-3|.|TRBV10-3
CAISLADSSDTQYF
TGTGCCATCTCGTTGGCAGACTCCTCAGATACGCAGTATTTT
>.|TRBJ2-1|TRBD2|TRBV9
CASSVDSGRTYNEQFF
TGTGCCAGCAGCGTAGATAGCGGGAGGACCTACAATGAGCAGTTCTTC
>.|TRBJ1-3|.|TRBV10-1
CASSEAGTEEGSTIYF
TGCGCCAGCAGTGAAGCCGGGACGGAAGAGGGGTCGACCATATATTTT
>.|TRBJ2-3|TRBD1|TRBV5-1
CASSLRTGGATDTQYF
TGCGCCAGCAGCTTAAGGACAGGGGGCGCAACAGATACGCAGTATTTT
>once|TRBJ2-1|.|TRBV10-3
CAIKPGPYNEQFF
TGTGCCATCAAACCGGGGCCCTACAATGAGCAGTTCTTC
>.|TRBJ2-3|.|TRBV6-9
CASAQTDTQYF
TGTGCCAGTGCCCAAACAGATACGCAGTATTTT
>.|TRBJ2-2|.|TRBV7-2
CASSFGVTSGELFF
TGTGCCAGCAGCTTCGGGGTGACAAGCGGGGAGCTGTTTTTT
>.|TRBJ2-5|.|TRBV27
CASSLTGQGTQYF
TGTGCCAGCAGTTTGACAGGCCAAGGGACCCAGTACTTC
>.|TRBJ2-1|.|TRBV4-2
CASSRADSSYNEQFF
TGTGCCAGCAGCCGGGCCGATAGCTCCTACAATGAGCAGTTCTTC
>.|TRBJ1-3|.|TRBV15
CATSVSGGSGNTIYF
TGTGCCACCAGCGTCAGTGGGGGGTCTGGAAACACCATATATTTT
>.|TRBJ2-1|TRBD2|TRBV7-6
CASSTAGGNEQFF
TGTGCCAGCAGCACCGCGGGAGGCAATGAGCAGTTCTTC
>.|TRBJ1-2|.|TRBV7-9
CASSSSGQPFSSNF
TGTGCCAGCAGCTCATCGGGGCAGCCCTTTAGTTCCAACTTC
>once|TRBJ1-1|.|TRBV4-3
CASSHPSVGSEAFF
TGCGCCAGCAGCCATCCGTCCGTCGGCAGTGAAGCTTTCTTT
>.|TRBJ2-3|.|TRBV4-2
CASSLQGGSSPPDTQYF
TGTGCCAGCAGCCTTCAAGGAGGTAGCTCCCCCCCAGATACGCAGTATTTT
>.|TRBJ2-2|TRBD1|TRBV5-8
CASSLTGRGELFF
TGTGCCAGCAGCCTGACAGGGCGCGGGGAGCTGTTTTTT
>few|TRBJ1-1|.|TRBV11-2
CASSPYRVGNTEAFF
TGTGCCAGCAGCCCCTACAGGGTAGGGAACACTGAAGCTTTCTTT
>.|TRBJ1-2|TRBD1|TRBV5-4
CASRMGQGSHGYTF
TGTGCCAGCAGAATGGGACAGGGTTCCCATGGCTACACCTTC
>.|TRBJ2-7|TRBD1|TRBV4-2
CASSQDWDRIYEQYF
TGTGCCAGCAGCCAAGACTGGGACAGGATCTACGAGCAGTACTTC
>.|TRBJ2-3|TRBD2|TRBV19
CASSIGTGGHTDTQYF
TGTGCCAGTAGTATCGGTACGGGAGGACACACAGATACGCAGTATTTT
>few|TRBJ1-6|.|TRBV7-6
CASSLETIDRSYNSPLHF
TGTGCCAGCAGCTTAGAGACCATCGACAGAAGCTATAATTCACCCCTCCACTTT
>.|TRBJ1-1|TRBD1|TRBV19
CASSIGGTENTEAFF
TGTGCCAGTAGTATAGGAGGGACAGAGAACACTGAAGCTTTCTTT
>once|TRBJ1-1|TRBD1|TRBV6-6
CASSTPGQSMNTEAFF
TGTGCCAGCAGTACCCCGGGACAGAGTATGAACACTGAAGCTTTCTTT
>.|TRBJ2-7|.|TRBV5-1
CASSLGGPGYEQYF
TGCGCCAGCAGCTTGGGGGGACCCGGCTACGAGCAGTACTTC
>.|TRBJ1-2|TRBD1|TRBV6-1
CASILGTAYLYGYTF
TGTGCCAGCATCCTCGGGACAGCCTACCTCTACGGCTACACCTTC
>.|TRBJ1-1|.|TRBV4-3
CASNPGNTMNTEAFF
TGCGCCAGCAACCCGGGGAACACGATGAACACTGAAGCTTTCTTT
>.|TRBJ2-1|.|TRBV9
CASGYQGTDNEQFF
TGTGCCAGCGGATACCAAGGGACCGACAATGAGCAGTTCTTC
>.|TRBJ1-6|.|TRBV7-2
CASSLAQGLNSPLHF
TGTGCCAGCAGCTTAGCACAGGGCCTTAATTCACCCCTCCACTTT
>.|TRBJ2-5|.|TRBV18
CASSPPGVRETQYF
TGTGCCAGCTCACCGCCAGGGGTTCGAGAGACCCAGTACTTC
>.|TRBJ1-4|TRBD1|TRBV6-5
CASSTRDSGEKLFF
TGTGCCAGCAGTACCCGGGACAGTGGGGAAAAACTGTTTTTT
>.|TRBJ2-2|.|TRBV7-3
CASSLIDSGSGELFF
TGTGCCAGCAGCTTAATTGATTCCGGGTCCGGGGAGCTGTTTTTT
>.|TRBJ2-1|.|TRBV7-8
CASSPYEGLNEQFF
TGTGCCAGCAGCCCCTATGAGGGATTAAATGAGCAGTTCTTC